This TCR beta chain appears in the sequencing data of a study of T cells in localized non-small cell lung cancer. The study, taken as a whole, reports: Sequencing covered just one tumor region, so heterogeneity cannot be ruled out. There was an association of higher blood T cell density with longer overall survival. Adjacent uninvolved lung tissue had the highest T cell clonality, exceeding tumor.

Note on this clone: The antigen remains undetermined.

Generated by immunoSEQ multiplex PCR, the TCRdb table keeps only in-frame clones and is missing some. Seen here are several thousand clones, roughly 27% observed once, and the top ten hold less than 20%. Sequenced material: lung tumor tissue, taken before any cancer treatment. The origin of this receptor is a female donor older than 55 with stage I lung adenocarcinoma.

CDR3 bases: TGTGCCAGCAACAGGGGACAGGGGCCCACCGGGGAGCTGTTTTTT. Its translation: CASNRGQGPTGELFF. The V call is TRBV6-8, the J call TRBJ2-2; 10 bases are shared with TRBD1. V shed 7 bases, J shed 4 bases, and the junction held 6 bases outside the gene matches. Per the germline V gene, CDR1 is MNHGY and CDR2 is SAAAGT. The CDR3 consists of 15 residues.